One T cell receptor (beta chain) is described in this entry. Its antigen is currently not known. No much larger clone exists at a distance of one base, and base qualities are not known. TCRbeta CDR3 regions were amplified from genomic DNA using the immunoSEQ Assay, a bias-controlled multiplex PCR. Per the authors' processing: The number of nucleated cells in each sample was estimated from the amplification of reference gene primers within the assay. Sequence reads were collapsed and filtered to measure the absolute abundance of every unique TCRbeta CDR3 rearrangement. For each sample, productive Simpson clonality was calculated as the square root of Simpson's diversity index across productive rearrangements. TCRdb retrieved this table from immuneACCESS and kept in-frame rearrangements only. Not all clones are present; in checked studies, unresolved V genes account for under half, and no reason is known for the remainder. V and J calls and clone size are copied from that table; D and trimming were computed from the DNA. This sample comprises approximately 460,000 clones, 89% of them detected only once. The ten most abundant clones make up around 0.95% of the sample.

This sample was included in a study of blood T cell repertoires in COVID-19 (dated by TCRdb to 2019 to 2021). Study-wide context: Collaborator samples came from the United States, Italy and Spain and covered acute and convalescent phases of COVID-19. The material from the prospective study consisted of cDNA or gDNA derived from T cells, B-cell-depleted T cells, or PBMCs. Subjects who had been exposed to COVID-19, were actively infected with it, or had recovered from it provided the deeply sampled blood TCRbeta repertoires that made up the dataset. The repertoires were made available in a free public database intended to serve as a resource for research on the immune response to SARS-CoV-2. The samples were drawn from the first 160 participants of the ongoing ImmuneRACE study and from 950 to 1,500 subjects provided by 6 global collaborators. The sample metadata nearly always contained a de-identified subject ID, COVID-19 status, age in years and sex. HLA class I and class II types, where available, came from metadata supplied by the sample provider rather than from assay-based typing.

Beyond this particular receptor, the publication reports: Clinical and demographic metadata were provided uncurated, with the amount varying by source and participant.

From the cysteine through the phenylalanine, the CDR3 covers 12 amino acids. CDR3 DNA only is kept here, 36 bases in frame from base 1. The germline V gene yields MNHNS for CDR1 and SASEGT for CDR2. Between the V and J ends, shortened by 1 base and 4 bases respectively, the junction contains 4 bases. At one collaborating source in Seattle, patients were enrolled during active infection and were followed longitudinally through the course of disease. Collaborating institutions collected whole blood in K2EDTA tubes following their own protocols. Collaborator samples were shipped for TCRbeta analysis as frozen whole blood, isolated PBMCs, or DNA extracted from either sample type.

The clonotype originates from a man between 18 and 35 years old with COVID-19, enrolled during active disease. The chain was built from TRBV6-1 and TRBJ1-2, with the D gene call left open. The specimen sequenced was peripheral blood. The DNA is TGTGCCAGCAGTGAAGGGAGCTATGGCTACACCTTC. It encodes CASSEGSYGYTF.